The 12 T cell receptor beta chains below were found in one sample sequenced in a study of T cell responses to AZD1222 COVID-19 vaccine. Clones were sequenced by immunoSEQ multiplex PCR, and TCRdb holds only the in-frame ones, with some missing. The data contain around 100,000 clones, nearly 95% of them seen just once; the ten biggest clones take up under 2%. Sequenced material: peripheral blood, taken on day 0 of AZD1222 vaccination. Receptor source: an adult in good health.

The rearrangement links TRBV28 to TRBJ1-1; D is perhaps TRBD1 (6 bases). The CDR3 runs 14 residues. Trimming took 2 bases from V and 8 from J, leaving 15 bases between them. The germline V gene encodes CDR1 MDHEN and CDR2 SYDVKM. CDR3 sequence (DNA): TGTGCCAGCAGTTTACCTACAGGGCCCCAAGAAGCTTTCTTT. This codes for CASSLPTGPQEAFF.

The rearrangement joins TRBV9 to TRBJ2-1; D is uncertain. CDR1 is SGDLS, CDR2 YYNGEE, per germline. V was trimmed by 4 bases and J by 3 bases, leaving 14 bases between them. This CDR3 is built from 15 residues. For the CDR3, the DNA is TGTGCCAGCAGCCCGTCAATCAAGGGCTACAATGAGCAGTTCTTC. Translated: CASSPSIKGYNEQFF.

In the case of this clone: Other DNA sequences in the sample encode the same CDR3. The chain is built from TRBV28 and TRBJ1-2; D is perhaps TRBD1 (6 bases). The CDR3 is made up of 12 amino acids. Germline V gene data show CDR1 as MDHEN and CDR2 as SYDVKM. V shed 5 bases and J shed 4 bases, with 8 bases lying between them. This CDR3 is CASSPTGYGYTF. The CDR3 DNA follows: TGTGCCAGCAGTCCGACAGGCTATGGCTACACCTTC.

The J gene is TRBJ1-1, the V gene TRBV28; TRBD1 is a possible D gene (5 bases). Trimming took off 7 bases at V and 3 bases at J, with 9 bases between the two ends. Germline V gene data show CDR1 as MDHEN and CDR2 as SYDVKM. This CDR3 has 12 residues. CDR3: CASNLGDTEAFF. CDR3 DNA: TGTGCCAGCAATCTAGGGGACACTGAAGCTTTCTTT. The variable domain in full, with the rest retrieved from reference TRBV28 and TRBJ1-1, is DVKVTQSSRYLVKRTGEKVFLECVQDMDHENMFWYRQDPGLGLRLIYFSYDVKMKEKGDIPEGYSVSREKKERFSLILESASTNQTSMYLCASNLGDTEAFFGQGTRLTVV.

V and J are TRBV7-2 and TRBJ2-3; 10 bases are a match to TRBD2. The CDR3 is 16 residues long. CDR1 is SGHTA and CDR2 is FQGNSA in the germline V gene. V was pared by 3 bases and J by 6 bases, with 9 bases of the junction left unmatched. CDR3 protein: CASSLRLAGDSDTQYF. The CDR3 region has the DNA TGTGCCAGCAGCTTGCGGCTAGCGGGAGATAGCGATACGCAGTATTTT.

This rearrangement joins TRBV19 to TRBJ1-4; D call uncertain. The CDR3 covers 14 residues. CDR1 is LNHDA, CDR2 SQIVND, per germline (reference sequence). V was cut by 3 bases and J by 5 bases, with 10 bases left in between. The CDR3 DNA reads as TGTGCCAGTAGTATCTGGCAAGAGAATGAAAAACTGTTTTTT. Encoded protein: CASSIWQENEKLFF.

The V call is TRBV28, the J call TRBJ2-7, with TRBD1 identical over 8 bases. CDR3 length equals 15 residues. Per the germline V gene, CDR1 is MDHEN and CDR2 is SYDVKM. The trim removed 4 bases at V and 4 bases at J, leaving 9 bases unmatched. The CDR3 coding sequence is TGTGCCAGCAGTTCGTCAGGGGGCGGCGGGTACGAGCAGTACTTC. It yields the protein CASSSSGGGGYEQYF.

This clone was counted once. This chain connects TRBV5-1 to TRBJ2-7, with TRBD1 identical over 9 bases. Losses at the gene ends were 0 bases for V and 6 bases for J; bases not matched to a gene: 10. The CDR3 runs 16 residues. Germline V gives CDR1 SGHRS, CDR2 YFSETQ. The CDR3 sequence: CASSLGPGQGGREQYF. The DNA for the CDR3 is TGCGCCAGCAGCTTGGGTCCGGGACAGGGTGGTCGCGAGCAGTACTTC.

The chain couples TRBV6-1 to TRBJ2-1; D is unclear. Trimming pared 7 bases from V and 3 bases from J, leaving 13 bases between. Germline assignment: CDR1 MNHNS and CDR2 SASEGT. This CDR3 has 14 amino acids. The CDR3 loop reads CASKKGQSYNEQFF. CDR3 sequence (DNA): TGTGCCAGCAAGAAAGGGCAGAGCTACAATGAGCAGTTCTTC.

The chain links TRBV28 to TRBJ2-5, with a possible D match to TRBD2 (5 bases). CDR1 is MDHEN, CDR2 SYDVKM, per germline. The V end lost 5 bases, the J end lost 1 base, and 11 bases lay between the germline ends. This CDR3 spans 14 amino acids. This CDR3 reads CASSPNGVQETQYF. The CDR3 nucleotides are TGTGCCAGCAGTCCCAACGGGGTCCAAGAGACCCAGTACTTC.

The chain employs TRBV11-1 and TRBJ2-1, with 14 bases fitting TRBD2. With V trimmed by 0 bases and J by 8 bases, 3 bases remained unmatched. CDR1 is SGHAT, CDR2 FQDESV, per germline (reference sequence). The CDR3 totals 16 residues. CDR3 coding DNA: TGTGCCAGCAGCTTAGCTTTGGGACTAGCGGGAGATGAGCAGTTCTTC. It encodes CASSLALGLAGDEQFF.

The J gene is TRBJ2-7, the V gene TRBV27; D not certain. From germline, CDR1 is MNHEY and CDR2 SMNVEV (reference sequence). Between the trimmed V and J ends, which lost 0 bases and 0 bases, there was a span of 3 bases. CDR3 size: 13 residues. The CDR3 region is CASSLSISYEQYF. CDR3 DNA: TGTGCCAGCAGTTTATCGATCTCCTACGAGCAGTACTTC.